These 12 T cell receptor beta chains came from one sample sequenced in a study of CD8 T cells in ankylosing spondylitis. Study-wide points: Ankylosing spondylitis blood appeared to carry a characteristic TCR beta motif of 7 or 8 highly homologous variants.

Their specific antigens are unknown. TCRdb passed the 5' RACE reads through MiXCR, listing each CDR3 protein once. The sample holds 800,000 to 900,000 distinct CDR3 sequences, about an eighth seen once. The sequenced material came from blood, either unsorted or a sorted T cell fraction (not recorded which). The receptors here all came from a male donor with ankylosing spondylitis.

This chain uses TRBV7-3 with TRBJ2-1; 10 bases match TRBD2. Germline V lookup: CDR1 SGHTA, CDR2 FQGTGA. The V segment lost 5 bases and the J segment 5 bases; nucleotides outside the gene matches: 6. The CDR3 spans 15 residues. In DNA, the CDR3 is TGTGCCAGCAGCGAACTAGCGGGGAGGCACAATGAGCAGTTCTTC. Protein: CASSELAGRHNEQFF.

Comments on this clonotype: With a much larger clone just one base away, this may be a read error. V gene TRBV6-1 combines with J gene TRBJ2-5; D is tentatively TRBD1 or TRBD2 (5 bases each). CDR1 MNHNS and CDR2 SASEGT come from the germline V gene. Trimming shortened V by 8 bases and J by 9 bases, and 19 bases separated the two germline ends. This CDR3 contains 13 residues. For the CDR3, the DNA is TGTGCCAGCCGCATGGATCGAAGAGGGGCCCAGTACTTC. This gives the protein CASRMDRRGAQYF.

A few counts support this clonotype. V usage is TRBV20-1 and J usage is TRBJ1-6; 10 nucleotides match TRBD1. The germline CDR1 and CDR2 sequences are DFQATT and SNEGSKA (reference sequence). The CDR3 extends over 15 amino acids. V lost 6 bases, J lost 8 bases, and 10 bases stayed unmatched. The CDR3 DNA reads TGCAGTGCGTATACCGGACAGGGGGTTGATTCACCCCTCCACTTT. Translating gives CSAYTGQGVDSPLHF.

This clonotype was counted only a few times. The rearrangement uses TRBV5-6 and TRBJ2-7; D is perhaps TRBD2 (5 bases). Germline V gene sequence: CDR1 SGHDT, CDR2 YYEEEE. The V end was cut by 1 base, the J end by 6 bases, with 11 bases between. This CDR3 region has 13 residues. Here the CDR3 reads CASSLRGSGEQYF. Written as DNA, the CDR3 is TGTGCCAGCAGCTTGCGAGGGAGTGGCGAGCAGTACTTC.

The chain has TRBV28 and TRBJ1-4; D unclear. Trimming stripped 8 bases from V and 5 bases from J, with 6 bases between. The germline V gene has CDR1 MDHEN and CDR2 SYDVKM. The CDR3 loop spans 11 amino acids. CDR3 nucleotide sequence: TGTGCCAGCTGGAACAATGAAAAACTGTTTTTT. This gives the protein CASWNNEKLFF.

This clonotype was detected many times. The chain is built from TRBV9 and TRBJ1-2, with D possibly matching TRBD1 (5 bases). The CDR3 contains 14 residues. CDR1 and CDR2 (germline): SGDLS, YYNGEE. V lost 4 bases to trimming and J lost 4 bases, with 14 bases between them. Here the CDR3 DNA reads TGTGCCAGCAGCCCCGGGACCGTCTCCTATGGCTACACCTTC. It encodes CASSPGTVSYGYTF.

The table lists this clonotype with a few counts. The chain uses TRBV20-1 and TRBJ2-5; no clear D gene. Germline V gene data show CDR1 as DFQATT and CDR2 as SNEGSKA (reference sequence). This CDR3 has 14 residues. Trimming took off 3 bases at V and 5 bases at J, with 16 bases between the two ends. The CDR3 region has the DNA TGCAGTGCTAGTAGGCTCGTTTTCCGCGAGACCCAGTACTTC. This sequence encodes CSASRLVFRETQYF.

This clonotype was seen only a few times. The chain uses TRBV4-2 and TRBJ1-5, with 7 bases identical to TRBD1. There are 17 residues in the CDR3. The V gene end was trimmed by 1 base and the J gene end by 1 base; junction bases not matched to a gene: 7. In germline, CDR1 is LGHNA, CDR2 YNFKEQ. The CDR3 nucleotides read TGTGCCAGCAGCCAAGGAGGGGGCACCCGGAGCAATCAGCCCCAGCATTTT. It translates to CASSQGGGTRSNQPQHF.

V and J are TRBV5-1 and TRBJ1-6; D not resolved. Germline V gene sequence: CDR1 SGHRS, CDR2 YFSETQ. The V end was cut by 0 bases, the J end by 7 bases, with 11 bases between. The CDR3 runs to 15 residues. The DNA for the CDR3 is TGCGCCAGCAGCTTGGGTAGGACCGAGAATTCACCCCTCCACTTT. This translates into CASSLGRTENSPLHF.

The rearrangement joins TRBV13 to TRBJ2-7; D possibly corresponds to TRBD1 (6 bases). V lost 7 bases, J lost 2 bases, and 12 bases lay in between. The CDR3 consists of 13 residues. The germline CDR1 and CDR2 sequences are PRHDT and FYEKMQ (reference sequence). The CDR3 protein is CASTPGQTYEQYF. CDR3 nucleotides: TGTGCCAGCACCCCGGGACAAACCTACGAGCAGTACTTC. Based on the CDR3 plus reference TRBV13 and TRBJ2-7, the full variable domain is AAGVIQSPRHLIKEKRETATLKCYPIPRHDTVYWYQQGPGQDPQFLISFYEKMQSDKGSIPDRFSAQQFSDYHSELNMSSLELGDSALYFCASTPGQTYEQYFGPGTRLTVT.

This clonotype was found many times. CDR3 loop: CSARGARGNYGYTF. In nucleotides, the CDR3 is TGCAGTGCTAGAGGGGCGAGGGGAAACTATGGCTACACCTTC. This chain joins TRBV20-1 and TRBJ1-2; perhaps TRBD1 as D (5 bases). The length of the CDR3 is 14 residues. The V gene lost 1 base and the J gene lost 2 bases, with 11 bases spanning the gap. Per germline, CDR1 DFQATT and CDR2 SNEGSKA (reference sequence).

This clonotype was seen a handful of times. This sequence joins TRBV20-1 and TRBJ2-1, with 9 bases matching TRBD1. Germline values: CDR1 DFQATT, CDR2 SNEGSKA (reference sequence). The CDR3 extends over 13 amino acids. V gave up 5 bases and J gave up 7 bases; unmatched junction bases: 6. CDR3 nucleotides: TGCAGTGCTTCCGGGACAGGGACGAATGAGCAGTTCTTC. Translation gives CSASGTGTNEQFF.